The 5 T cell receptor beta chains listed next were all sequenced from one sample in a study of shared clonotypes between healthy human individuals. Naive-designated CD8 cells lacked CD45RO, were positively enriched for CCR7, and omitted terminally differentiated effector memory CD45RA+ cells. The protocol was immunoSEQ multiplex PCR, while the TCRdb copy is restricted to in-frame clones and leaves out a portion. This table holds approximately 650,000 clones, less than 97% found once. Sample: naive CD8+ T cells sorted from blood. The receptors here all came from a woman aged 25 to 39 in good health.

The chain uses TRBV6-1 and TRBJ2-4, with D possibly being TRBD2 (5 bases). The CDR3 runs 12 residues. Germline loops: CDR1 MNHNS, CDR2 SASEGT. Between the trimmed V and J ends, which lost 7 bases and 10 bases, there was a span of 14 bases. CDR3 in amino acids: CASTGLEGIQYF. The DNA for the CDR3 is TGTGCCAGCACCGGACTCGAGGGTATTCAGTACTTC.

In regard to this clone: This specimen includes other DNA sequences encoding the same CDR3. V usage is TRBV28 and J usage is TRBJ2-7; a weak D match, TRBD1 (6 bases). V lost 6 bases, J lost 2 bases, and 11 bases lay in between. CDR1 MDHEN and CDR2 SYDVKM come from the germline V gene. The CDR3 consists of 13 residues. In DNA form, the CDR3 reads TGTGCCAGCAGAACAGGGTTAACCTACGAGCAGTACTTC. Translating it yields CASRTGLTYEQYF.

The chain combines TRBV7-6 with TRBJ2-1; perhaps TRBD2 as D (7 bases). Germline V gene lookup returns CDR1 SGHVS and CDR2 FNYEAQ. The CDR3 consists of 11 residues. The CDR3 DNA reads TGTGTCAGGGGAGGGATCGATGAGCAGTTCTTC. It encodes CVRGGIDEQFF.

The chain's CDR3 is CASSVGTHSYEQYF. The CDR3 region has the DNA TGTGCCAGCAGCGTCGGGACACATTCCTACGAGCAGTACTTC. V usage is TRBV9 and J usage is TRBJ2-7; D perhaps matches TRBD1 (6 bases). The V end was cut by 2 bases, the J end by 1 base, with 10 bases between. This CDR3 spans 14 amino acids. The germline CDR1 and CDR2 sequences are SGDLS and YYNGEE. Together with reference TRBV9 and TRBJ2-7, the CDR3 gives the full variable domain: DSGVTQTPKHLITATGQRVTLRCSPRSGDLSVYWYQQSLDQGLQFLIQYYNGEERAKGNILERFSAQQFPDLHSELNLSSLELGDSALYFCASSVGTHSYEQYFGPGTRLTVT.

The V gene is TRBV27, the J gene TRBJ2-1; 8 bases line up with TRBD2. This CDR3 has 12 amino acids. Unmatched junction bases numbered 6, after V lost 8 bases and J lost 9 bases. CDR1 and CDR2 from the germline V gene are MNHEY and SMNVEV (reference sequence). CDR3 in DNA: TGTGCCAGCTACGGCGGGGGGACTGAGCAGTTCTTC. Its protein is CASYGGGTEQFF.